What follows are 21 T cell receptor beta chains derived from one specimen sequenced in a study of T cell clones after liver transplantation. TCRdb keeps only in-frame clones here, not all; method: immunoSEQ multiplex PCR. This table has roughly 20,000 clones, about 90% appearing once. The sample in question was CD8+ T cells from blood, obtained before liver transplant. These TCRs come from a human donor who received a liver transplant.

This rearrangement joins TRBV19 to TRBJ2-6; no clear D gene. CDR1 is LNHDA, CDR2 SQIVND, per germline (reference sequence). The CDR3 runs to 17 residues. The V and J ends lost 3 bases and 0 bases respectively, with 12 bases between them. DNA for the CDR3: TGTGCCAGTAGTATTGTGTGGGTCGGCTCTGGGGCCAACGTCCTGACTTTC. Amino acid sequence: CASSIVWVGSGANVLTF.

The sample holds one count of this clone. The chain employs TRBV7-6 and TRBJ2-1; a possible D gene is TRBD1 (5 bases). Germline V gene lookup returns CDR1 SGHVS and CDR2 FNYEAQ. The CDR3 runs to 14 residues. The V gene lost 1 base and the J gene lost 6 bases, with 10 bases spanning the gap. The CDR3 DNA reads as TGTGCCAGCAGCTTAGAGGGGCAGATCAATGAGCAGTTCTTC. Its translation: CASSLEGQINEQFF.

By sample fraction, this clone is large. The genes are TRBV4-1 and TRBJ1-3; D unclear. This CDR3 is 15 amino acids long. Looked up from germline, CDR1 is MGHRA and CDR2 is YSYEKL. Trimming stripped 6 bases from V and 2 bases from J, with 14 bases between. As DNA, the CDR3 is TGCGCCAGCAGTCAGATCGATTCCCCTGGAAACACCATATATTTT. It encodes CASSQIDSPGNTIYF.

J is TRBJ2-1 and V is TRBV28; 10 nucleotides match TRBD2. The CDR3 totals 19 residues. Unmatched junction bases numbered 18, after V lost 3 bases and J lost 7 bases. Germline V gives CDR1 MDHEN, CDR2 SYDVKM. Here the CDR3 reads CASSFGRSSGSFDGNEQFF. The CDR3 DNA reads TGTGCCAGCAGTTTTGGAAGGTCTAGCGGGAGCTTTGATGGAAATGAGCAGTTCTTC.

This CDR3 reads CASRDPLAMYEQYF. The CDR3, as DNA: TGTGCCAGCAGGGACCCACTAGCGATGTACGAGCAGTACTTC. The chain carries TRBV2 and TRBJ2-7; TRBD2 aligns across 7 bases. The CDR3 contains 14 residues. Germline V gene lookup returns CDR1 SNHLY and CDR2 FYNNEI. V was pared by 6 bases and J by 4 bases, with 9 bases of the junction left unmatched.

CDR3 sequence reads: CAATGSTEAFF. The CDR3 DNA reads as TGTGCGGCCACAGGGAGCACTGAAGCTTTCTTT. The chain recombines TRBV19 with TRBJ1-1; a weak D match, TRBD1 (6 bases). The CDR3 length is 11 residues. Germline CDR1 is LNHDA and CDR2 is SQIVND (reference sequence). The variable domain in full, with the rest retrieved from reference TRBV19 and TRBJ1-1, is DGGITQSPKYLFRKEGQNVTLSCEQNLNHDAMYWYRQDPGQGLRLIYYSQIVNDFQKGDIAEGYSVSREKKESFPLTVTSAQKNPTAFYLCAATGSTEAFFGQGTRLTVV.

The chain has TRBV5-4 and TRBJ2-1; D is possibly TRBD1 or TRBD2 (5 bases each). Germline CDR1 and CDR2: SGHNT and YYREEE (reference sequence). The V gene lost 4 bases and the J gene lost 6 bases, with 11 bases spanning the gap. The CDR3 has 13 residues. In nucleotides, the CDR3 is TGTGCCAGCAGCCACGGGACCCCCAATGAGCAGTTCTTC. Its translation: CASSHGTPNEQFF.

As DNA, the CDR3 is TGTGCCAGCAGTGAACGGTTAGCCGCTGGGGGGGAGCTGTTTTTT. Translated, it gives CASSERLAAGGELFF. The chain links TRBV2 to TRBJ2-2; D not certain. V was shortened by 2 bases and J by 8 bases, with 15 bases between the two germline ends. CDR3 length: 15 amino acids. CDR1 and CDR2 from the germline V gene are SNHLY and FYNNEI. Full variable domain (missing parts from reference TRBV2 and TRBJ2-2): EPEVTQTPSHQVTQMGQEVILRCVPISNHLYFYWYRQILGQKVEFLVSFYNNEISEKSEIFDDQFSVERPDGSNFTLKIRSTKLEDSAMYFCASSERLAAGGELFFGEGSRLTVL.

The CDR3 sequence: CASSTWDIEAFF. DNA of the CDR3: TGTGCCAGCAGTACCTGGGACATTGAAGCTTTCTTT. The chain links TRBV28 to TRBJ1-1; D perhaps matches TRBD1 (6 bases). Germline CDR1 is MDHEN and CDR2 is SYDVKM. V shed 5 bases and J shed 7 bases, with 11 bases lying between them. This CDR3 is built from 12 residues.

V and J are TRBV14 and TRBJ1-3; no firm D call. The germline V gene has CDR1 SGHDN and CDR2 FVKESK. Trimming took off 0 bases at V and 1 base at J, with 4 bases between the two ends. The CDR3 length is 14 residues. CDR3 sequence reads: CASSQDRSGNTIYF. The CDR3 nucleotides are TGTGCCAGCAGCCAAGATAGGTCTGGAAACACCATATATTTT.

The V call is TRBV11-2, the J call TRBJ1-2; maybe TRBD1 (5 bases). The CDR3 runs to 13 residues. CDR1 is SGHAT and CDR2 is FQNNGV in the germline V gene. Between the trimmed V and J ends, which lost 3 bases and 8 bases, there was a span of 13 bases. CDR3 amino acids: CASSFSGAGGYTF. The DNA of the CDR3 is TGTGCCAGCAGCTTCTCGGGAGCAGGGGGCTACACCTTC.

V is TRBV5-1 and J is TRBJ2-1; 10 bases line up with TRBD2. Unmatched junction bases numbered 10, after V lost 5 bases and J lost 8 bases. The CDR3 is made up of 15 amino acids. CDR1 is SGHRS, CDR2 YFSETQ, per germline. CDR3 sequence (DNA): TGCGCCAGCAGTGCCAGCGGGAGGGCCCGGGATGAGCAGTTCTTC. Translating it yields CASSASGRARDEQFF.

The chain couples TRBV10-3 to TRBJ1-1; the match to TRBD1 covers 7 bases. The CDR3 runs to 12 residues. Germline CDR1 and CDR2: ENHRY and SYGVKD. V lost 3 bases, J lost 8 bases, and 3 bases stayed unmatched. Here the CDR3 reads CAISDRGSEAFF. The CDR3 nucleotides are TGTGCCATCAGTGACAGGGGGTCCGAAGCTTTCTTT.

The chain has TRBV4-1 and TRBJ2-5; a weak D match, TRBD2 (6 bases). V gave up 6 bases and J gave up 2 bases, with 13 bases separating them. The CDR3 covers 14 residues. Germline values: CDR1 MGHRA, CDR2 YSYEKL. Here the CDR3 DNA reads TGCGCCAGCAGTCTCGGAGGGGCTCAAGAGACCCAGTACTTC. It encodes CASSLGGAQETQYF.

The genes are TRBV11-2 and TRBJ2-7; 13 nucleotides align to TRBD2. The CDR3 is 17 residues long. Germline trimming cut 4 bases from V and 4 bases from J; bases unmatched to any gene: 10. Germline-derived CDR1 and CDR2 are SGHAT and FQNNGV. The CDR3 sequence: CASSWWTSGRLVYEQYF. CDR3 in DNA: TGTGCCAGCAGCTGGTGGACTAGCGGGAGATTGGTGTACGAGCAGTACTTC. Filled out from reference TRBV11-2 and TRBJ2-7, the complete variable domain reads EAGVAQSPRYKIIEKRQSVAFWCNPISGHATLYWYQQILGQGPKLLIQFQNNGVVDDSQLPKDRFSAERLKGVDSTLKIQPAKLEDSAVYLCASSWWTSGRLVYEQYFGPGTRLTVT.

The genes are TRBV6-5 and TRBJ1-3; D is unresolved. Per germline, CDR1 MNHEY and CDR2 SVGAGI. Trimming took 9 bases from V and 0 from J, leaving 12 bases between them. This CDR3 has 14 amino acids. The CDR3 DNA is TGTGCCAGTTGGCACCAAGTCTCTGGAAACACCATATATTTT. Amino acid sequence: CASWHQVSGNTIYF.

V gene TRBV29-1 combines with J gene TRBJ2-3; 8 positions agree with TRBD2. CDR3 length: 14 residues. V dropped 5 bases and J dropped 3; count of bases not matched to a gene: 7. Germline V gives CDR1 SQVTM, CDR2 ANQGSEA. CDR3 sequence (DNA): TGCAGCGTTCTGGGGCAGCGGGAGACAGATACGCAGTATTTT. Protein sequence: CSVLGQRETDTQYF.

V is TRBV19 and J is TRBJ2-7; TRBD1 matches 8 bases. V lost 5 bases to trimming and J lost 2 bases; unmatched junction nucleotides: 5. CDR1 and CDR2 from the germline V gene are LNHDA and SQIVND (reference sequence). CDR3 size: 14 residues. For the CDR3, the DNA is TGTGCCAGTAGTTCATCGACAGGGGCCTACGAGCAGTACTTC. It yields the protein CASSSSTGAYEQYF.

The J gene is TRBJ1-2, the V gene TRBV7-9; tentatively, D is TRBD1 (5 bases). The V and J ends lost 5 bases and 8 bases respectively, with 15 bases between them. The CDR3 totals 13 residues. Germline loops: CDR1 SEHNR, CDR2 FQNEAQ (reference sequence). The CDR3 DNA reads TGTGCCAGCAGCCCGTCGTTGGGGGAGGGCTACACCTTC. The encoded protein is CASSPSLGEGYTF.

This CDR3 is CASSQVDRGVAMHTEAFF. The CDR3, as DNA: TGCGCCAGCAGCCAAGTTGACAGGGGGGTTGCAATGCACACTGAAGCTTTCTTT. The gene calls are TRBV4-1 and TRBJ1-1; 9 positions match TRBD1. With V trimmed by 1 base and J by 3 bases, 12 bases remained unmatched. The length of the CDR3 is 18 residues. Germline CDR1 MGHRA, CDR2 YSYEKL.

V gene TRBV19 combines with J gene TRBJ1-4; 9 bases match TRBD1. There are 13 residues in the CDR3. Germline V gene lookup returns CDR1 LNHDA and CDR2 SQIVND (reference sequence). The J segment lost 4 bases and the V segment lost 11 bases, leaving 5 bases of the junction unmatched. The CDR3 sequence is CAAQGADNEKLFF. DNA of the CDR3: TGTGCCGCACAGGGGGCGGATAATGAAAAACTGTTTTTT.